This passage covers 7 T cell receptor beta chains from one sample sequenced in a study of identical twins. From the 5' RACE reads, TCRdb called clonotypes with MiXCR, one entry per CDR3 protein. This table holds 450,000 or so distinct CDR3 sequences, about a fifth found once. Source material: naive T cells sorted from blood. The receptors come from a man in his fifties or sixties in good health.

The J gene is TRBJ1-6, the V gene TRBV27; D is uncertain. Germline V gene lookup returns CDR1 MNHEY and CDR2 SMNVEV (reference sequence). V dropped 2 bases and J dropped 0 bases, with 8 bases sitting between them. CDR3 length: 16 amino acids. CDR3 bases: TGTGCCAGCAGTTTAGCGTCGAGCTCCTATAATTCACCCCTCCACTTT. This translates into CASSLASSSYNSPLHF.

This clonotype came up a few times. The DNA of the CDR3 is TGTGCCAGTTTAGGGGGGGGCCCCTCCGCCCCCCTCCACTTT. The encoded protein is CASLGGGPSAPLHF. The rearrangement joins TRBV6-1 to TRBJ1-6; TRBD1 might be the D (6 bases). The germline V gene has CDR1 MNHNS and CDR2 SASEGT. Trimming pared 9 bases from V and 13 bases from J, leaving 22 bases between. The length of the CDR3 is 14 residues.

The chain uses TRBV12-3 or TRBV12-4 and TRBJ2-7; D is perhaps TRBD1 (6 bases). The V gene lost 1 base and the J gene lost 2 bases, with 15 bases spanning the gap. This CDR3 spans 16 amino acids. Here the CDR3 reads CASSLVSGVLPYEQYF. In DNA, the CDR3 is TGTGCCAGCAGTTTAGTGTCAGGGGTGTTGCCCTACGAGCAGTACTTC.

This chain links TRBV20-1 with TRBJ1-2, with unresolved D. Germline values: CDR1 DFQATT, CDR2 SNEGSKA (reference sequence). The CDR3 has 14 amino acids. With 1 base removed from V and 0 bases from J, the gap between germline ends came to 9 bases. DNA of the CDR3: TGCAGTGCTAGAGGCGCCGTAGCTAACTATGGCTACACCTTC. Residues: CSARGAVANYGYTF.

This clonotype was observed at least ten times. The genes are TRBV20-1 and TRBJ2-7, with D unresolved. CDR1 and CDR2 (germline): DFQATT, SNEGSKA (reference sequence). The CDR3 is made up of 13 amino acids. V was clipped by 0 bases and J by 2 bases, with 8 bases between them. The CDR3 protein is CSARDQQPYEQYF. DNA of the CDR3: TGCAGTGCTAGAGATCAACAGCCCTACGAGCAGTACTTC.

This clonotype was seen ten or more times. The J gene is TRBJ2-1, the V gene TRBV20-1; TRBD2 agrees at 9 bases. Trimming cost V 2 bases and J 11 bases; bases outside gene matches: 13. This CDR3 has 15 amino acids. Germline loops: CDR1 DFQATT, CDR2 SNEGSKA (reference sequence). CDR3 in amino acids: CSARSGLLAGNKQFF. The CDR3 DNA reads TGCAGTGCTAGATCGGGGTTACTAGCGGGTAACAAGCAGTTCTTC.

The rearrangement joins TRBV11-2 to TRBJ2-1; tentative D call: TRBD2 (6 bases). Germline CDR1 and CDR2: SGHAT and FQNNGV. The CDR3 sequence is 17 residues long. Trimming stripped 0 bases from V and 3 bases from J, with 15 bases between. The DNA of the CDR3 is TGTGCCAGCAGCTTAGAATTTAGGGACTCTCACTACAATGAGCAGTTCTTC. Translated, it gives CASSLEFRDSHYNEQFF.